These T cell receptor beta chains were read from a single sample in a study of cytomegalovirus exposure and HLA in healthy donors. Sequencing used immunoSEQ multiplex PCR; TCRdb keeps in-frame clones, though not all of them. Counted here are 160,000 or so clones, just over 75% occurring once; the ten biggest clones make up 0.9% to 1.1%. Sequences were obtained from PBMCs. Receptor source: a woman between 35 and 50 years old in good health and CMV-seronegative. The CDR3 runs from the conserved cysteine through the conserved F or W. D genes are given only for firm matches. Where a row states a size, it is once, few, many or the class of an expanded clone; other rows omit it.

clone size,D gene,J gene,V gene,CDR3 length,CDR3 DNA,CDR3 protein
-,-,TRBJ2-1,TRBV28,12,TGTGCCAGCATCAACACCCGAAATGAGCAGTTCTTC,CASINTRNEQFF
-,TRBD1,TRBJ1-1,TRBV19,13,TGTGCCACCCACGGACAGGGGGCAGCTAAAGCTTTCTTT,CATHGQGAAKAFF
once,-,TRBJ2-3,TRBV11-3,16,TGTGCCAGCAGCTTAGGTAGGGGGAAACCCACAGATACGCAGTATTTT,CASSLGRGKPTDTQYF
-,-,TRBJ1-1,TRBV7-9,13,TGTGCCAGCAGCTTATCCACGAGCACTGAAGCTTTCTTT,CASSLSTSTEAFF
-,-,TRBJ1-2,TRBV11-2,13,TGTGCCAGCAGCTTATCAGGGAACTATGGCTACACCTTC,CASSLSGNYGYTF
-,-,TRBJ2-7,TRBV19,15,TGTGCCAGTAGTATTAGCCTGGGGCAGCAAAGCGAGCAGTACTTC,CASSISLGQQSEQYF
-,-,TRBJ2-1,TRBV25-1,14,TGTGCCAGCAGTGACAACCGGGACAAGCGCGAGCAGTTCTTC,CASSDNRDKREQFF
-,-,TRBJ1-2,TRBV9,15,TGTGCCAGCAGCGTAGCTGTGGGGGCCGGATATGGCTACACCTTC,CASSVAVGAGYGYTF
-,-,TRBJ2-3,TRBV19,13,TGTGCCAGTAGTCTCCCAGGACTCAAATCGCAGTATTTT,CASSLPGLKSQYF
once,TRBD1,TRBJ1-5,TRBV28,14,TGTGCCAGCAGTGTCACAGGGGGAGGTCAGCCCCAGCATTTT,CASSVTGGGQPQHF